This T cell receptor (beta chain) was documented in a study of blood T cell repertoires in COVID-19. The wider study: The origin of the acute and convalescent COVID-19 samples was the United States, Italy and Spain. In each case, the material was cDNA or gDNA derived from T cells, B-cell-depleted T cells, or PBMCs.

This clone showed up just once. Deletions cut 7 bases from V and 5 bases from J, with 15 bases between. The CDR3 consists of 14 residues. From germline, CDR1 is LNHDA and CDR2 SQIVND (reference sequence). Study processing details: For nucleated cells, counts were estimated from reference gene primer amplification. Sequencing was performed with immunoSEQ multiplex PCR; in TCRdb, only in-frame clones are kept and a portion is missing. That table is the source of V, J and clone size, and D and trimming were worked out from the DNA. The sample lists about 200,000 clones; 85% were seen once. The chain couples TRBV19 to TRBJ2-1; tentatively, D is TRBD2 (5 bases). This clonotype was obtained from a woman older than 75 with acute or convalescent COVID-19. The sample taken for sequencing was peripheral blood. DNA of the CDR3: TGTGCCAGTATGGTTCGGGATCTCCACAATGAGCAGTTCTTC. It specifies CASMVRDLHNEQFF.